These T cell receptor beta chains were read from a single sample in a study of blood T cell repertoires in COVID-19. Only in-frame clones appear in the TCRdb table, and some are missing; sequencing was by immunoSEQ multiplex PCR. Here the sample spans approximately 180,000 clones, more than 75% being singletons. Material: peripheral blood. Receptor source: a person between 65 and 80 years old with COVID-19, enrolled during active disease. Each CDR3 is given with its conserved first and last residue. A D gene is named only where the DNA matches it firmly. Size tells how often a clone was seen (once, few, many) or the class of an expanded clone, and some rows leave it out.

CSVGTGLNSPLHF,TGCAGCGTCGGGACAGGACTTAATTCACCCCTCCACTTT,.,TRBD1,TRBV29-1,TRBJ1-6
CASSQVPGQGAYNEQFF,TGCGCCAGCAGCCAAGTACCGGGACAGGGGGCCTACAATGAGCAGTTCTTC,.,TRBD1,TRBV4-1,TRBJ2-1
CASSSGRREKLFF,TGTGCCAGTAGTTCGGGGAGGCGTGAAAAACTGTTTTTT,once,.,TRBV19,TRBJ1-4
CASSLPTGANYGYTF,TGTGCCAGTAGTCTACCGACAGGGGCTAACTATGGCTACACCTTC,.,TRBD1,TRBV19,TRBJ1-2
CASSPRGVFGTGELFF,TGTGCCAGCAGCCCCCGGGGAGTATTTGGCACCGGGGAGCTGTTTTTT,few,.,TRBV7-2,TRBJ2-2
CASSLANNEQFF,TGTGCCAGCAGCTTGGCCAACAATGAGCAGTTCTTC,.,.,TRBV5-4,TRBJ2-1
CASSEEGHEKLFF,TGTGCCAGCAGCGAGGAGGGGCATGAAAAACTGTTTTTT,.,.,TRBV9,TRBJ1-4
CASSYTHSNQPQHF,TGTGCCAGCAGTTACACTCATAGCAATCAGCCCCAGCATTTT,.,.,TRBV6-5,TRBJ1-5
CASSFDYGAGSVVPLHF,TGTGCCAGCAGCTTTGACTATGGCGCAGGGTCAGTTGTCCCCCTCCACTTT,.,.,TRBV12-1,TRBJ1-6
CASSQETQVRGYTF,TGCGCCAGCAGCCAAGAGACCCAGGTTCGAGGCTACACCTTC,.,.,TRBV4-1,TRBJ1-2
CAISDSPGQLAFF,TGTGCCATCAGTGATTCTCCGGGACAGTTAGCTTTCTTT,.,TRBD1,TRBV10-3,TRBJ1-1